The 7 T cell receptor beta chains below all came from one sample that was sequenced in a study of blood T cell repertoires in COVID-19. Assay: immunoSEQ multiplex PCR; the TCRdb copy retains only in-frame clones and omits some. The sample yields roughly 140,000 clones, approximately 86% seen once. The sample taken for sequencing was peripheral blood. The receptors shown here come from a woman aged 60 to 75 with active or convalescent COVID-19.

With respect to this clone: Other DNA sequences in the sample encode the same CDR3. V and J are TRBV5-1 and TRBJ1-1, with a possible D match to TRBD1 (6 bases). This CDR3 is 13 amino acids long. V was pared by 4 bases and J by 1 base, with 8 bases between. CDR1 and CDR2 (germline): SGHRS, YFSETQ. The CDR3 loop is CASSLDRNTEAFF. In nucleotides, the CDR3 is TGCGCCAGCAGCCTGGACAGGAACACTGAAGCTTTCTTT.

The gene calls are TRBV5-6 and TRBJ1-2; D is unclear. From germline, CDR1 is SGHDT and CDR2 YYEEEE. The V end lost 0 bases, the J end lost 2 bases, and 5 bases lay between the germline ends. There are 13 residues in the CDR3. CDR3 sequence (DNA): TGTGCCAGCAGCTTGGCTGGCAACTATGGCTACACCTTC. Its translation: CASSLAGNYGYTF.

CDR3 protein: CASSYGEGSTEAFF. In DNA form, the CDR3 reads TGTGCCAGCAGTTACGGGGAGGGGAGCACTGAAGCTTTCTTT. The V call is TRBV6-6, the J call TRBJ1-1; a possible D gene is TRBD1 (5 bases). Trimming pared 2 bases from V and 4 bases from J, leaving 11 bases between. The CDR3 covers 14 residues. CDR1 MNHNY and CDR2 SVGAGI come from the germline V gene (reference sequence).

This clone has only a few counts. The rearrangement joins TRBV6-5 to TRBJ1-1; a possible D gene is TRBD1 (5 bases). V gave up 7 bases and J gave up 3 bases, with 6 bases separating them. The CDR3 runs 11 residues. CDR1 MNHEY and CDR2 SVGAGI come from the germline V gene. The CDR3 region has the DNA TGTGCCAGCACAGGGTACACTGAAGCTTTCTTT. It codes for CASTGYTEAFF.

CDR3 region: CASSRNTGELFF. CDR3 nucleotides: TGCGCCAGCTCCAGGAACACCGGGGAGCTGTTTTTT. The rearrangement links TRBV10-2 to TRBJ2-2; the D is unclear. Germline V CDR1 and CDR2: WSHSY, SAAADI. The CDR3 spans 12 residues. The germline V and J ends were trimmed by 8 bases and 1 base, with 5 bases remaining between them.

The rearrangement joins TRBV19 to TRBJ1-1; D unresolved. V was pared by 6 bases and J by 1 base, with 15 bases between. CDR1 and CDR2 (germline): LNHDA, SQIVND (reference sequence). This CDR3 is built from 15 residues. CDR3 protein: CASRALAEGNTEAFF. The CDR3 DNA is TGTGCCAGTAGGGCCCTAGCGGAGGGGAACACTGAAGCTTTCTTT.

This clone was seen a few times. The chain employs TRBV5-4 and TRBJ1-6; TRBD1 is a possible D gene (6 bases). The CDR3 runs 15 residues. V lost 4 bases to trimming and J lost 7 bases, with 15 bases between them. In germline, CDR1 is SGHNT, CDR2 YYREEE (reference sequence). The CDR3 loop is CASSVQGLQNSPLHF. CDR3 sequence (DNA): TGTGCCAGCAGCGTACAGGGATTACAGAATTCACCCCTCCACTTT.